This T cell receptor (beta chain) was profiled in a study of OX40 agonist ivuxolimab in advanced cancers. TCRdb keeps only in-frame clones here, not all; method: immunoSEQ multiplex PCR. Among approximately 66,000 clones listed, 85% were seen once. Autoimmune disease history or systemic immunosuppression led to patients being barred. The source was CD4+ or CD8+ T cells sorted from blood, collected in a trial of the OX40 agonist ivuxolimab. This TCR came from an adult with an advanced solid tumor such as melanoma, head and neck, liver or kidney cancer.

CDR3 sequence reads: CASSRPQGAGTEAFF. The CDR3 nucleotides are TGCGCCAGCAGCCGCCCCCAGGGGGCGGGCACTGAAGCTTTCTTT. The chain employs TRBV10-2 and TRBJ1-1, with TRBD1 matching 8 bases. CDR1 is WSHSY and CDR2 is SAAADI in the germline V gene. Unmatched junction bases numbered 10, after V lost 6 bases and J lost 4 bases. There are 15 residues in the CDR3.